A selection of T cell receptor beta chains follows, all from one sample in a study of blood T cell repertoires in COVID-19. Sequencing used immunoSEQ multiplex PCR; TCRdb keeps in-frame clones, though not all of them. The sample holds fewer than 450,000 clones; about 90% are singletons and the top ten take under 0.7%. The source material was PBMCs or T cells enriched from blood (not recorded which). The origin of the receptors is a man aged 18 to 30 who had recovered from COVID-19. Each CDR3 is given with its conserved first and last residue. The D gene is left open where the match is weak. Size values are once, few and many counts, or a class for expanded clones, and some rows have none.

j_call	v_call	d_call	clone_size	cdr3_aa	cdr3_nt
TRBJ2-7	TRBV5-1	TRBD2	.	CASSREGAYEQYF	TGCGCCAGCAGCCGGGAGGGGGCCTACGAGCAGTACTTC
TRBJ2-7	TRBV4-2	TRBD1	.	CASSQELDRAYEQYF	TGTGCCAGCAGCCAAGAACTGGACAGGGCCTACGAGCAGTACTTC
TRBJ2-3	TRBV3-1/TRBV3-2	.	.	CASSRLTSRSDTQYF	TGTGCCAGCAGCCGCCTCACTAGCAGGTCAGATACGCAGTATTTT
TRBJ1-1	TRBV10-1	.	.	CASSDIRNTEAFF	TGCGCCAGCAGTGATATCCGGAACACTGAAGCTTTCTTT
TRBJ2-7	TRBV6-5	.	.	CASRPGLPVYEQYF	TGTGCCAGCAGGCCGGGACTCCCAGTCTACGAGCAGTACTTC
TRBJ2-7	TRBV19	.	few	CASSDQVGLYEQYF	TGTGCCAGTAGTGATCAGGTGGGACTTTACGAGCAGTACTTC
TRBJ1-4	TRBV25-1	.	.	CASSERGWGSEKLFF	TGTGCCAGCAGTGAACGCGGGTGGGGAAGTGAAAAACTGTTTTTT
TRBJ1-5	TRBV19	.	.	CASRQKGGNQPQHF	TGTGCCAGTCGCCAAAAAGGGGGCAATCAGCCCCAGCATTTT
TRBJ2-5	TRBV5-1	TRBD2	.	CASSLGLLPSGRGETQYF	TGCGCCAGCAGCCTCGGGCTGCTTCCTAGCGGGAGGGGCGAGACCCAGTACTTC
TRBJ2-5	TRBV27	TRBD2	.	CASRGGGAGETQYF	TGTGCCAGCAGGGGCGGGGGGGCCGGAGAGACCCAGTACTTC
TRBJ1-6	TRBV30	TRBD1	.	CASRQGYSPLHF	TGTGCCTCCAGACAGGGTTATTCACCCCTCCACTTT
TRBJ2-3	TRBV2	.	.	CASSGALGQTDTQYF	TGTGCCAGCAGTGGAGCCTTGGGGCAAACAGATACGCAGTATTTT
TRBJ2-1	TRBV5-6	TRBD2	.	CASSFGTSSWDEQFF	TGTGCCAGCAGCTTTGGGACTAGCAGCTGGGATGAGCAGTTCTTC
TRBJ2-3	TRBV7-9	.	few	CASSTLPGDTQYF	TGTGCCAGCAGCACACTACCCGGAGATACGCAGTATTTT
TRBJ1-2	TRBV27	.	.	CASSLSGPSAGGYTF	TGTGCCAGCAGTTTATCTGGGCCATCCGCCGGTGGCTACACCTTC
TRBJ1-2	TRBV28	.	.	CASSPPQGGYGYTF	TGTGCCAGCAGTCCCCCTCAGGGAGGCTATGGCTACACCTTC
TRBJ1-1	TRBV19	.	.	CASSGGATSNTEAFF	TGTGCCAGTAGTGGAGGAGCCACTTCGAACACTGAAGCTTTCTTT
TRBJ2-1	TRBV30	TRBD2	.	CAWSPTSGRYNEQFF	TGTGCCTGGAGTCCGACTAGCGGACGTTACAATGAGCAGTTCTTC
TRBJ1-2	TRBV7-9	TRBD1	.	CASSFEGQDYGYTF	TGTGCCAGCAGCTTCGAAGGACAGGACTATGGCTACACCTTC
TRBJ1-3	TRBV6-5	.	.	CASSYSWAVSGNTIYF	TGTGCCAGCAGTTACTCTTGGGCCGTCTCTGGAAACACCATATATTTT
TRBJ1-5	TRBV28	.	.	CASTYSRSLLNSNQPQHF	TGTGCCAGCACCTATTCGAGGAGCTTGCTGAATAGCAATCAGCCCCAGCATTTT
TRBJ1-6	TRBV27	TRBD1	once	CASSSGGSGNSPLHF	TGTGCCAGCAGTTCAGGGGGCAGCGGTAATTCACCCCTCCACTTT
TRBJ1-1	TRBV27	.	.	CASSRQVLTEAFF	TGTGCCAGCAGTCGACAGGTGCTGACTGAAGCTTTCTTT
TRBJ1-5	TRBV19	.	.	CASSETGLGNQPQHF	TGTGCCAGTAGTGAGACGGGATTGGGCAATCAGCCCCAGCATTTT
TRBJ2-1	TRBV9	TRBD2	few	CASSKGLAGGRYNEQFF	TGTGCCAGCAGCAAGGGACTAGCGGGGGGGCGGTACAATGAGCAGTTCTTC
TRBJ1-5	TRBV19	.	.	CASSPQGLSNQPQHF	TGTGCCAGTAGTCCGCAGGGATTGAGCAATCAGCCCCAGCATTTT
TRBJ1-1	TRBV28	.	.	CASSSTPGGVTEAFF	TGTGCCAGCAGCAGTACGCCGGGAGGGGTCACTGAAGCTTTCTTT
TRBJ1-1	TRBV30	.	once	CAWEQNTEAFF	TGTGCCTGGGAGCAGAACACTGAAGCTTTCTTT